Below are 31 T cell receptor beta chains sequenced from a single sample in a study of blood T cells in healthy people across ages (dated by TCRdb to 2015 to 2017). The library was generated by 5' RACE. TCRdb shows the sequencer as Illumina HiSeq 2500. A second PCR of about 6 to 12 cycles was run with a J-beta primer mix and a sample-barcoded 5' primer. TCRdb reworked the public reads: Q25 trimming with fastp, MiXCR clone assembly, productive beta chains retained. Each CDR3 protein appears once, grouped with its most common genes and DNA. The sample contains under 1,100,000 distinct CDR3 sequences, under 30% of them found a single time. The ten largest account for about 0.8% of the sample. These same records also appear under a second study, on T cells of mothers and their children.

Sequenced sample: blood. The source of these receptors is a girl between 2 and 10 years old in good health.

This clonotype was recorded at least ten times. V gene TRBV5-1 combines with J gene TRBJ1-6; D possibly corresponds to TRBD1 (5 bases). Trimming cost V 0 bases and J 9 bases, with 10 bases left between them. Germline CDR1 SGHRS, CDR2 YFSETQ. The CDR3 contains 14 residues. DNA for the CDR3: TGCGCCAGCAGCTTGGACGGGACTGGTTCACCCCTCCACTTT. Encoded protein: CASSLDGTGSPLHF.

CDR3 bases: TGTGCCAGCAGTTTCTTACAGGGGAACATTCAGTACTTC. Translation gives CASSFLQGNIQYF. The rearrangement links TRBV12-3 or TRBV12-4 to TRBJ2-4, with 7 bases matching TRBD1. CDR3 length: 13 residues. The J segment lost 7 bases and the V segment lost 3 bases, leaving 3 bases of the junction unmatched.

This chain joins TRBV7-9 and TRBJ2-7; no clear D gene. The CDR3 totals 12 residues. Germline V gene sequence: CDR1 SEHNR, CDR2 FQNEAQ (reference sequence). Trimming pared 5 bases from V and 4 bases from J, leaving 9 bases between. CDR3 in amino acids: CASSKDPYEQYF. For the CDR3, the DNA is TGTGCCAGCAGCAAGGATCCGTACGAGCAGTACTTC. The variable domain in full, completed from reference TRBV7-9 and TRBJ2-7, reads DTGVSQNPRHKITKRGQNVTFRCDPISEHNRLYWYRQTLGQGPEFLTYFQNEAQLEKSRLLSDRFSAERPKGSFSTLEIQRTEQGDSAMYLCASSKDPYEQYFGPGTRLTVT.

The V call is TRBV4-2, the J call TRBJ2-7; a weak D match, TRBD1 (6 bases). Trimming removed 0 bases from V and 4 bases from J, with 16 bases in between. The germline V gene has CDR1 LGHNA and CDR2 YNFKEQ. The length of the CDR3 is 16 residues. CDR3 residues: CASSQEDSTGRYEQYF. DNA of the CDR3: TGTGCCAGCAGCCAAGAAGATAGCACAGGGCGGTACGAGCAGTACTTC.

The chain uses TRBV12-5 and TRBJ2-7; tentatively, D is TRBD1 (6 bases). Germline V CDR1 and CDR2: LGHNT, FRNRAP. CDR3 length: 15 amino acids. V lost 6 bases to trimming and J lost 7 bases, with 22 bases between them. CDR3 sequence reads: CASGPLEYRVGEQYF. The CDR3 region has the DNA TGTGCTAGTGGACCGCTAGAGTACAGGGTAGGGGAGCAGTACTTC.

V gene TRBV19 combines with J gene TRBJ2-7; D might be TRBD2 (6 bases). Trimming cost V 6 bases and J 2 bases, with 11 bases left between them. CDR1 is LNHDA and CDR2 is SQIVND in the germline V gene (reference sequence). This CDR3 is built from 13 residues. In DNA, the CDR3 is TGTGCCAGTAGGCCAGGAGGGACCTACGAGCAGTACTTC. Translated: CASRPGGTYEQYF.

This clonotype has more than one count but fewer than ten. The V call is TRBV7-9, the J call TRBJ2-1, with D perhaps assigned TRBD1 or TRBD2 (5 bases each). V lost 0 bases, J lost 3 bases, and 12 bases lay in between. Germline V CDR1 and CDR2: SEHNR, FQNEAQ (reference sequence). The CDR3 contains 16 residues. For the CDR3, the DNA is TGTGCCAGCAGCTTAGCGCGCGAGAGGGGCTACAATGAGCAGTTCTTC. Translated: CASSLARERGYNEQFF. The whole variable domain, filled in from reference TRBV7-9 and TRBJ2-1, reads DTGVSQNPRHKITKRGQNVTFRCDPISEHNRLYWYRQTLGQGPEFLTYFQNEAQLEKSRLLSDRFSAERPKGSFSTLEIQRTEQGDSAMYLCASSLARERGYNEQFFGPGTRLTVL.

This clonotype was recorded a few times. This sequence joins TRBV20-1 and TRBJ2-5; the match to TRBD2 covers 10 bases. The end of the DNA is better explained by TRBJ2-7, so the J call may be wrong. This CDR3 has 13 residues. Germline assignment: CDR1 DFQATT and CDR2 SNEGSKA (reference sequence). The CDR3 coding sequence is TGCAGTATCACTAGCGGGGAGACCTACGAGCAGTACTTC. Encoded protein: CSITSGETYEQYF.

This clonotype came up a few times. The CDR3 sequence is CASSIPRTDYEQYF. The CDR3 DNA follows: TGTGCCAGCAGCATACCCCGGACAGATTACGAGCAGTACTTC. This chain connects TRBV7-6 to TRBJ2-7; D is perhaps TRBD1 (6 bases). V lost 5 bases to trimming and J lost 4 bases, with 15 bases between them. Germline CDR1 and CDR2: SGHVS and FNYEAQ. The CDR3 has 14 amino acids. The full variable domain, completed using reference TRBV7-6 and TRBJ2-7, is GAGVSQSPRYKVTKRGQDVALRCDPISGHVSLYWYRQALGQGPEFLTYFNYEAQQDKSGLPNDRFSAERPEGSISTLTIQRTEQRDSAMYRCASSIPRTDYEQYFGPGTRLTVT.

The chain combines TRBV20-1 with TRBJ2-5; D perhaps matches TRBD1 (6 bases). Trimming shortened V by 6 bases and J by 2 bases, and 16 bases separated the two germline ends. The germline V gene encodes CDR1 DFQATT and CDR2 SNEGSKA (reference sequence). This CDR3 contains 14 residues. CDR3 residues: CSAPGTQKQETQYF. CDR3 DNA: TGCAGTGCACCCGGGACACAAAAACAAGAGACCCAGTACTTC.

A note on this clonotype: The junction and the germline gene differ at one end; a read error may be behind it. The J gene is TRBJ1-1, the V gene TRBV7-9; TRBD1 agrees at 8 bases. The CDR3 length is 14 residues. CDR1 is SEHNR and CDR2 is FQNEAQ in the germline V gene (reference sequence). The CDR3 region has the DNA TGCGCCAGCTCTGTCCAGGGGGCGAACACTGAAGCTTTCTTT. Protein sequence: CASSVQGANTEAFF.

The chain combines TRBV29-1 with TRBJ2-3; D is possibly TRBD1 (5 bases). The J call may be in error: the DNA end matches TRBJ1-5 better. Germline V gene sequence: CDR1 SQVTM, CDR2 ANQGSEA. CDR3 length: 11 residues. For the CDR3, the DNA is TGCAGCGTTAAGTCGACAGATACGCAGCATTTT. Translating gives CSVKSTDTQHF.

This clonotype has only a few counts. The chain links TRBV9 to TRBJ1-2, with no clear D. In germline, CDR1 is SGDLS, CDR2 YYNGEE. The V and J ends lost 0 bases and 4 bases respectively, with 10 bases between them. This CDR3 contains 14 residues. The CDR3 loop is CASSVGADSYGYTF. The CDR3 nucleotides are TGTGCCAGCAGCGTAGGGGCAGATTCCTATGGCTACACCTTC.

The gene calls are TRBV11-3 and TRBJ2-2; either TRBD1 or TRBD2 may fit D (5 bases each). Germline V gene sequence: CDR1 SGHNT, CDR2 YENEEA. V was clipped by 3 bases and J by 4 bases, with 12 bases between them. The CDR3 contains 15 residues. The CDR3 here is CASSFSRAGTGELFF. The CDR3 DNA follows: TGTGCCAGCAGCTTTTCCAGGGCGGGCACCGGGGAGCTGTTTTTT.

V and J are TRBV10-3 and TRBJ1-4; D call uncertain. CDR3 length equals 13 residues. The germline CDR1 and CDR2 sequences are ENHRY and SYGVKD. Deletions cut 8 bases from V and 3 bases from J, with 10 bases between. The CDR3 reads CAIGAISNEKLFF. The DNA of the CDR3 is TGTGCCATCGGAGCGATCTCTAATGAAAAACTGTTTTTT.

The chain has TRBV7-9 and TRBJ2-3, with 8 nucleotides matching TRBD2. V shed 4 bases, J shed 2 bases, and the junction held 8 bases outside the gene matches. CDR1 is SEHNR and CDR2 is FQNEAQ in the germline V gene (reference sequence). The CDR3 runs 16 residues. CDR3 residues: CASSSPTSAYTDTQYF. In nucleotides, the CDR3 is TGTGCCAGCAGCTCGCCGACTAGCGCTTACACAGATACGCAGTATTTT.

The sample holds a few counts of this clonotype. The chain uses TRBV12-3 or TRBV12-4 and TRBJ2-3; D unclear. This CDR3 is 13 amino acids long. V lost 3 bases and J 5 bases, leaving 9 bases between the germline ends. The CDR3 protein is CASSFLERDTQYF. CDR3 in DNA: TGTGCCAGCAGTTTTCTAGAGCGAGATACGCAGTATTTT.

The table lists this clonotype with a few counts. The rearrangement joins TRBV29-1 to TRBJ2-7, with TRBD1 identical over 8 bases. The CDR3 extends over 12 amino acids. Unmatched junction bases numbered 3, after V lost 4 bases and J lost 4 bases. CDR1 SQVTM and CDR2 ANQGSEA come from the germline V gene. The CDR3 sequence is CSVVTGGYEQYF. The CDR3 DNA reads TGCAGCGTTGTCACAGGGGGATACGAGCAGTACTTC.

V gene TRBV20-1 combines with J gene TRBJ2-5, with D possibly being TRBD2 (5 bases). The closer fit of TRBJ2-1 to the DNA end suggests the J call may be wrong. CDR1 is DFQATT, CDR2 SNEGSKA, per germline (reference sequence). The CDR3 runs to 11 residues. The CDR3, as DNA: TGCACACTAGGGTATGGCGATGAGCAGTTCTTC. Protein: CTLGYGDEQFF.

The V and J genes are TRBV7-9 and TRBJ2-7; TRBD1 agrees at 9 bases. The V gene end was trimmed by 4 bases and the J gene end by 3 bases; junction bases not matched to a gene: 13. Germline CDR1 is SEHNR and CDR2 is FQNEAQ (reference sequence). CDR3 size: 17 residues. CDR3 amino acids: CASSSEQGANLHYEQYF. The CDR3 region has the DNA TGTGCCAGCAGCTCCGAACAGGGGGCCAATCTCCACTACGAGCAGTACTTC.

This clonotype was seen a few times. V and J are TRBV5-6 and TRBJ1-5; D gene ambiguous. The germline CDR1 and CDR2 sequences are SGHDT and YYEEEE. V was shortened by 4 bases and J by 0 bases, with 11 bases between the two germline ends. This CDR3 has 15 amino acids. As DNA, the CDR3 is TGTGCCAGCAGCATATCGGGTCTTAGCAATCAGCCCCAGCATTTT. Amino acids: CASSISGLSNQPQHF.

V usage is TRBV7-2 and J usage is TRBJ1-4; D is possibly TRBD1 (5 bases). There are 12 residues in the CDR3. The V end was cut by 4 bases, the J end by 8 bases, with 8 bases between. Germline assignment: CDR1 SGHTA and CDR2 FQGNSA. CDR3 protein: CASSWDGEKLFF. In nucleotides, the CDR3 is TGTGCCAGCAGCTGGGACGGGGAAAAACTGTTTTTT.

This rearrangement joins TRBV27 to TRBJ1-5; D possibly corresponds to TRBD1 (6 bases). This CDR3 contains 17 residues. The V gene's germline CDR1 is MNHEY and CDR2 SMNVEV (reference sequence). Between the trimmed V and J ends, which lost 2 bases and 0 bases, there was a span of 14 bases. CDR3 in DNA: TGTGCCAGCAGTTTAAATGGGGGCGGCGATAGCAATCAGCCCCAGCATTTT. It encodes CASSLNGGGDSNQPQHF.

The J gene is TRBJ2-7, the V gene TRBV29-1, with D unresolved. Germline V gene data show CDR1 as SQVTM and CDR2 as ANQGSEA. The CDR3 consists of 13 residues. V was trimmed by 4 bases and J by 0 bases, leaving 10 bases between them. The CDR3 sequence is CSVGTSPSYEQYF. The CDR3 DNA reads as TGCAGCGTTGGGACGTCACCCTCCTACGAGCAGTACTTC.

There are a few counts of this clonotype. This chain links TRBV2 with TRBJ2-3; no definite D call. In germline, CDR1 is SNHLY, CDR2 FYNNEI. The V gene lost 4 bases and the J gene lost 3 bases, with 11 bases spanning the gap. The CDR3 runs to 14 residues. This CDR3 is CASSGGRRTDTQYF. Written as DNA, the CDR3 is TGTGCCAGCAGTGGTGGCAGGCGGACAGATACGCAGTATTTT.

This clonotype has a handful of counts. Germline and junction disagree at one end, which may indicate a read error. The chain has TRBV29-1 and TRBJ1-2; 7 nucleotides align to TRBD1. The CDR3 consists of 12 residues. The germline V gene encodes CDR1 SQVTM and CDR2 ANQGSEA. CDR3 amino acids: CSVGTASYGDTF. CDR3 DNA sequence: TGCAGCGTCGGGACAGCCAGCTATGGCGACACCTTC.

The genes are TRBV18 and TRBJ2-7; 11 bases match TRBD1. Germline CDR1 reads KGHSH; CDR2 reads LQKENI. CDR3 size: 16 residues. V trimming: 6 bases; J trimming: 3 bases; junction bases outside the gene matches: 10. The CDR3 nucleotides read TGTGCCAGCTCCCCTCTGTCCGGGACAGGGGGCTACGAGCAGTACTTC. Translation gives CASSPLSGTGGYEQYF.

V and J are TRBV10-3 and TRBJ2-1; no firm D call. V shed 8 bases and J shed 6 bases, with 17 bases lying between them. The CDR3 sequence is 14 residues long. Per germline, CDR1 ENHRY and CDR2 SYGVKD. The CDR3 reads CAIGRSTDRNEQFF. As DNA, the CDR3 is TGTGCCATCGGTAGGAGCACGGATCGCAATGAGCAGTTCTTC.

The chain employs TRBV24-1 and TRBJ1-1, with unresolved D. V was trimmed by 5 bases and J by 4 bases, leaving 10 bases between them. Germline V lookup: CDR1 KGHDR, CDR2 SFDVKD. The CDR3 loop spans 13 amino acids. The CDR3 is CATSAGFSTEAFF. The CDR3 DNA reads TGTGCCACCAGTGCGGGGTTTTCCACTGAAGCTTTCTTT.

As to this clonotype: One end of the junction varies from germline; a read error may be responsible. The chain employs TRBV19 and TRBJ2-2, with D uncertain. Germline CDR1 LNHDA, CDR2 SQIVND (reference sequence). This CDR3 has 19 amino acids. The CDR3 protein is CPFAIQSPLGSTNTGELFF. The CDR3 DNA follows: TGCCCTTTCGCGATCCAGTCCCCCTTAGGATCCACGAACACCGGGGAGCTGTTTTTT.

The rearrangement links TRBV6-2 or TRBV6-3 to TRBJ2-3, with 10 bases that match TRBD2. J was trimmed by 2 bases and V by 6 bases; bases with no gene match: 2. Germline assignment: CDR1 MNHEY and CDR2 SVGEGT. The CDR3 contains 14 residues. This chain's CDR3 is CASRSGGATDTQYF. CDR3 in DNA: TGTGCCAGCAGAAGCGGGGGGGCCACAGATACGCAGTATTTT.